A single T cell receptor (beta chain) is shown here with its context. This entry comes from a study of blood T cell repertoires in COVID-19. Study in general: Specimens from acute and convalescent COVID-19 originated in the United States, Italy and Spain. Sample material is recorded as cDNA or gDNA derived from T cells, B-cell-depleted T cells, or PBMCs.

Per the study methods: It was from reference gene primer amplification that nucleated cell counts were estimated. The table came from immunoSEQ multiplex PCR; TCRdb's copy has only in-frame clones and leaves some out. That table supplies the V and J calls and clone size; D and trimming were determined from the DNA. Of fewer than 40,000 clones in the sample, around nine tenths are singletons; the top ten hold about an eighth. In germline, CDR1 is MDHEN, CDR2 SYDVKM. Trimming pared 6 bases from V and 12 bases from J, leaving 21 bases between. This CDR3 has 14 residues. The receptor was isolated from a human donor in a cohort sampled during active COVID-19. The material sequenced was peripheral blood. The chain combines TRBV28 with TRBJ2-1; D may be TRBD1 (5 bases). In DNA, the CDR3 is TGTGCCAGCAGCCACTCCTTTGGGGCCCCTCTGCAGTTCTTC. It yields the protein CASSHSFGAPLQFF.